The 23 T cell receptor beta chains below come from one sample, sequenced in a study of CD8 T cells in ankylosing spondylitis. A single record per CDR3 protein comes from TCRdb applying MiXCR to the 5' RACE reads. The sample contains about 220,000 distinct CDR3 sequences, around 18% of which appear only once. No antigen has been assigned to these receptors. General study results and limits: Within ankylosing spondylitis blood, a TCR beta motif made up of roughly eight highly homologous variants appeared to be characteristic.

Sequenced input: blood, either unsorted or a sorted T cell fraction (not recorded which). The receptors derive from a male donor with ankylosing spondylitis.

This clonotype has only a few counts. V usage is TRBV5-1 and J usage is TRBJ1-1, with D hard to call. Trimming stripped 5 bases from V and 4 bases from J, with 9 bases between. This CDR3 is built from 12 residues. Germline-derived CDR1 and CDR2 are SGHRS and YFSETQ. The CDR3 DNA follows: TGCGCCAGCAGTTTCCCAGGCACTGAAGCTTTCTTT. This sequence encodes CASSFPGTEAFF.

The V call is TRBV24-1, the J call TRBJ2-1; tentatively, D is TRBD2 (6 bases). CDR1 and CDR2 (germline): KGHDR, SFDVKD. V shed 9 bases and J shed 10 bases, with 15 bases lying between them. CDR3 length: 12 amino acids. CDR3 amino acids: CATGWGGGEQFF. In DNA, the CDR3 is TGTGCCACCGGCTGGGGTGGGGGGGAGCAGTTCTTC.

The chain links TRBV12-5 to TRBJ2-1; maybe TRBD2 (5 bases). V was shortened by 1 base and J by 4 bases, with 8 bases between the two germline ends. CDR3 size: 14 residues. CDR1 is LGHNT, CDR2 FRNRAP, per germline. Here the CDR3 DNA reads TGTGCTAGTGGTTTGGATTCGGGGTACAATGAGCAGTTCTTC. Its translation is CASGLDSGYNEQFF.

This clonotype was seen repeatedly, ten times or more. This sequence joins TRBV4-3 and TRBJ1-1; TRBD1 matches at 10 bases. Germline V gene data show CDR1 as LGHNA and CDR2 as YSLEER. V dropped 2 bases and J dropped 3; count of bases not matched to a gene: 6. The CDR3 consists of 16 residues. The CDR3: CASSQISGTGDTEAFF. The CDR3 DNA follows: TGCGCCAGCAGCCAAATTTCCGGGACAGGGGACACTGAAGCTTTCTTT.

The V gene is TRBV20-1, the J gene TRBJ2-7; D may be TRBD1 or TRBD2 (5 bases each). The CDR3 runs 16 residues. Trimming took 1 base from V and 4 from J, leaving 20 bases between them. CDR1 and CDR2 from the germline V gene are DFQATT and SNEGSKA (reference sequence). DNA for the CDR3: TGCAGTGCTAGAGGCAAACTCGGGACGGTCCTTTACGAGCAGTACTTC. As protein: CSARGKLGTVLYEQYF.

This clonotype was seen repeatedly, ten times or more. The genes are TRBV9 and TRBJ2-1; no firm D call. The CDR3 loop spans 15 amino acids. Germline V gene data show CDR1 as SGDLS and CDR2 as YYNGEE. V lost 0 bases and J 5 bases, leaving 12 bases between the germline ends. CDR3 nucleotides: TGTGCCAGCAGCGTAGAGGGTACTAACAACAATGAGCAGTTCTTC. Its translation: CASSVEGTNNNEQFF.

This clonotype was found many times. The chain is built from TRBV29-1 and TRBJ1-2; 11 bases fit TRBD1. CDR1 and CDR2 (germline): SQVTM, ANQGSEA. V dropped 7 bases and J dropped 5; count of bases not matched to a gene: 3. The CDR3 sequence is 12 residues long. CDR3 residues: CSAGTGGYGYTF. The CDR3 bases are TGCAGCGCTGGGACAGGGGGATATGGCTACACCTTC.

This chain connects TRBV6-5 to TRBJ2-3; the match to TRBD2 covers 10 bases. The CDR3 has 16 residues. The trim removed 0 bases at V and 5 bases at J, leaving 5 bases unmatched. In germline, CDR1 is MNHEY, CDR2 SVGAGI. Here the CDR3 DNA reads TGTGCCAGCAGTTACTCTGTAGCGGGGGGAGGAGATACGCAGTATTTT. Translation: CASSYSVAGGGDTQYF.

V and J are TRBV7-9 and TRBJ2-4, with D perhaps matching TRBD2 (6 bases). This CDR3 is 13 amino acids long. The V end lost 7 bases, the J end lost 9 bases, and 16 bases lay between the germline ends. Germline V CDR1 and CDR2: SEHNR, FQNEAQ (reference sequence). The CDR3 sequence is CASTLGGETIQYF. The CDR3 nucleotides are TGTGCCAGCACCCTGGGCGGGGAAACCATTCAGTACTTC.

V gene TRBV4-2 combines with J gene TRBJ2-1; a weak D match, TRBD2 (5 bases). V shed 1 base and J shed 6 bases, with 10 bases lying between them. The CDR3 runs to 14 residues. From germline, CDR1 is LGHNA and CDR2 YNFKEQ. CDR3 amino acids: CASSQARAGNEQFF. The CDR3 bases are TGTGCCAGCAGCCAAGCTCGGGCGGGCAATGAGCAGTTCTTC.

The chain couples TRBV12-3 or TRBV12-4 to TRBJ1-5, with 10 bases aligning to TRBD1. The CDR3 is 13 residues long. V was pared by 6 bases and J by 10 bases, with 6 bases of the junction left unmatched. Here the CDR3 reads CASSSGTGDPQHF. CDR3 coding DNA: TGTGCCAGCAGCTCCGGGACAGGGGACCCCCAGCATTTT.

This clonotype was detected only a few times. The chain joins TRBV4-3 to TRBJ2-7; no clear D. This CDR3 region has 15 residues. Trimming removed 4 bases from V and 1 base from J, with 14 bases in between. CDR1 and CDR2 (germline): LGHNA, YSLEER. Written as DNA, the CDR3 is TGCGCCAGCAGCCGAGACCTCGGGCCTTCCTACGAGCAGTACTTC. It translates to CASSRDLGPSYEQYF.

The V call is TRBV7-2, the J call TRBJ2-3; D remains ambiguous. The length of the CDR3 is 15 residues. Germline V gives CDR1 SGHTA, CDR2 FQGNSA. The V gene lost 5 bases and the J gene lost 2 bases, with 14 bases spanning the gap. In nucleotides, the CDR3 is TGTGCCAGCAGCGGCTGGAACGCACTCACAGATACGCAGTATTTT. Amino acids: CASSGWNALTDTQYF.

The chain employs TRBV19 and TRBJ2-1; the match to TRBD2 covers 8 bases. V lost 6 bases, J lost 9 bases, and 7 bases stayed unmatched. CDR1 and CDR2 from the germline V gene are LNHDA and SQIVND (reference sequence). The CDR3 runs 13 residues. The CDR3 region has the DNA TGTGCCAGTAGCCGGACTAGCTACGGTGAGCAGTTCTTC. Residues: CASSRTSYGEQFF.

This chain joins TRBV29-1 and TRBJ2-3; 13 nucleotides match TRBD2. Losses at the gene ends were 7 bases for V and 6 bases for J; bases not matched to a gene: 10. The CDR3 is 15 amino acids. Germline CDR1 reads SQVTM; CDR2 reads ANQGSEA. CDR3 protein: CSGATTSGRGDTQYF. CDR3 coding DNA: TGCAGCGGAGCCACCACTAGCGGGAGGGGCGATACGCAGTATTTT.

This clonotype was recorded at least ten times. The V call is TRBV9, the J call TRBJ2-3; D is undetermined. Per germline, CDR1 SGDLS and CDR2 YYNGEE. This CDR3 has 15 amino acids. V lost 0 bases and J lost 0, with 8 bases in between. CDR3 DNA sequence: TGTGCCAGCAGCGTAGCGGCGGCTAGCACAGATACGCAGTATTTT. It translates to CASSVAAASTDTQYF.

Many counts were recorded for this clonotype. The chain recombines TRBV12-3 or TRBV12-4 with TRBJ2-2; TRBD2 matches 14 bases. V trimming: 6 bases; J trimming: 6 bases; junction bases outside the gene matches: 3. The CDR3 spans 15 residues. The CDR3 DNA reads TGTGCCAGCAGCCCGGGACTAGCGGGAGCCGGGGAGCTGTTTTTT. It codes for CASSPGLAGAGELFF.

The chain is built from TRBV7-9 and TRBJ2-5; 10 bases align to TRBD2. CDR3 size: 15 residues. Germline V CDR1 and CDR2: SEHNR, FQNEAQ (reference sequence). V trimming: 5 bases; J trimming: 2 bases; junction bases outside the gene matches: 5. CDR3 in DNA: TGTGCCAGCAGCCCCGGACTAGCGGATCAAGAGACCCAGTACTTC. It is translated as CASSPGLADQETQYF.

This clonotype was found once. The gene calls are TRBV6-1 and TRBJ2-5, with 8 nucleotides matching TRBD2. Germline V CDR1 and CDR2: MNHNS, SASEGT. The CDR3 is 14 residues long. Trimming cost V 7 bases and J 0 bases; bases outside gene matches: 4. The DNA for the CDR3 is TGTGCCAGCACCGAACTAGCGGACCAAGAGACCCAGTACTTC. It specifies CASTELADQETQYF.

This chain links TRBV7-8 with TRBJ2-2; 11 nucleotides line up with TRBD1. This CDR3 contains 16 residues. V shed 5 bases and J 6 bases; nucleotides not matched to a gene: 8. CDR1 SGHVS and CDR2 FQNEAQ come from the germline V gene. DNA of the CDR3: TGTGCCAGCAGCCCACGGACAGGGGGCTTCGCCGGGGAGCTGTTTTTT. Translation: CASSPRTGGFAGELFF.

This clonotype was recorded many times. The J gene is TRBJ2-6, the V gene TRBV3-1, with a tentative D call TRBD1 (5 bases). The V gene's germline CDR1 is LGHDT and CDR2 YNNKEL (reference sequence). V lost 3 bases, J lost 0 bases, and 12 bases lay in between. This CDR3 contains 17 residues. This chain's CDR3 is CASSQGMTDSGANVLTF. The CDR3 region has the DNA TGTGCCAGCAGCCAGGGAATGACAGACTCTGGGGCCAACGTCCTGACTTTC. Full variable domain (remainder filled in from reference TRBV3-1 and TRBJ2-6): DTAVSQTPKYLVTQMGNDKSIKCEQNLGHDTMYWYKQDSKKFLKIMFSYNNKELIINETVPNRFSPKSPDKAHLNLHINSLELGDSAVYFCASSQGMTDSGANVLTFGAGSRLTVL.

This clonotype was detected a few times. V is TRBV12-3 or TRBV12-4 and J is TRBJ1-4; D is possibly TRBD1 (6 bases). This CDR3 comprises 15 residues. Trimming cost V 1 base and J 4 bases, with 10 bases left between them. This chain's CDR3 is CASSLGTVLNEKLFF. CDR3 bases: TGTGCCAGCAGTTTAGGGACAGTGCTTAATGAAAAACTGTTTTTT.

This clonotype was detected only a few times. The CDR3 here is CSARGFSGIHSYNEQFF. Written as DNA, the CDR3 is TGCAGTGCTAGAGGTTTTAGCGGCATTCACTCCTACAATGAGCAGTTCTTC. This chain connects TRBV20-1 to TRBJ2-1, with D perhaps matching TRBD2 (6 bases). The CDR3 has 17 amino acids. V lost 1 base to trimming and J lost 0 bases, with 16 bases between them. CDR1 and CDR2 (germline): DFQATT, SNEGSKA (reference sequence).